This T cell receptor (beta chain) is from a study of OX40 agonist ivuxolimab in advanced cancers. This CDR3 contains 16 residues. The germline V gene has CDR1 SGHRS and CDR2 YFSETQ. The V end was cut by 0 bases, the J end by 1 base, with 13 bases between. Regarding the study as a whole: Blood T cells, both CD4+ and CD8+, expanded clonally by week 6 at 0.1 to 3.0 mg/kg. Fewer expanded clones were found on average in CD4+ than in CD8+ T cells.

Some clones are missing from TCRdb's copy, which holds only in-frame ones; the method was immunoSEQ multiplex PCR. The table lists tens of thousands of clones, 85% to 95% of them singletons. With regard to this clone: Its antigen is as yet unknown.

The source material was CD4+ or CD8+ T cells sorted from blood, sampled in a trial of the OX40 agonist ivuxolimab. The J gene is TRBJ1-1, the V gene TRBV5-1; the D is unclear. This sequence originates from an adult with an advanced solid tumor such as melanoma, head and neck, liver or kidney cancer. The CDR3 sequence: CASSLALEARNTEAFF. In DNA, the CDR3 is TGCGCCAGCAGCTTGGCCTTGGAGGCCAGGAACACTGAAGCTTTCTTT.